These 23 T cell receptor beta chains came from one sample sequenced in a study of STAT5B mutations in CD4+ large granular lymphocyte leukemia. Repertoires were generated with immunoSEQ multiplex PCR, while TCRdb's copy carries only in-frame clones and drops some. The sample shows 45,000 to 50,000 clones, around 82% of them seen only once. The sample consisted of CD4+ T cells from blood buffy coats. Receptors originate from a human donor in good health.

The chain carries TRBV19 and TRBJ1-5; no clear D. The CDR3 is 15 amino acids. Germline CDR1 and CDR2: LNHDA and SQIVND (reference sequence). Trimming removed 3 bases at V and 6 bases at J, with 15 bases between. The CDR3 spells CASSMSSTAGQPQHF. CDR3 nucleotide sequence: TGTGCCAGTAGTATGTCCAGTACAGCGGGTCAGCCCCAGCATTTT.

This chain links TRBV7-9 with TRBJ2-2; D not resolved. Germline V gives CDR1 SEHNR, CDR2 FQNEAQ (reference sequence). CDR3 length equals 12 residues. Trimming took 5 bases from V and 8 from J, leaving 9 bases between them. The CDR3 region has the DNA TGTGCCAGCAGCCAAGCCGCAGGGGAGCTGTTTTTT. Amino acid sequence: CASSQAAGELFF. The entire variable domain, with the rest obtained from reference TRBV7-9 and TRBJ2-2, is as follows: DTGVSQNPRHKITKRGQNVTFRCDPISEHNRLYWYRQTLGQGPEFLTYFQNEAQLEKSRLLSDRFSAERPKGSFSTLEIQRTEQGDSAMYLCASSQAAGELFFGEGSRLTVL.

The V and J genes are TRBV2 and TRBJ1-1, with a possible D match to TRBD1 (6 bases). The CDR3 loop spans 13 amino acids. V lost 5 bases and J lost 0, with 7 bases in between. Germline V CDR1 and CDR2: SNHLY, FYNNEI. CDR3 bases: TGTGCCAGCAGTCAGGGGATGAACACTGAAGCTTTCTTT. Translating gives CASSQGMNTEAFF. Full variable domain (missing parts from reference TRBV2 and TRBJ1-1): EPEVTQTPSHQVTQMGQEVILRCVPISNHLYFYWYRQILGQKVEFLVSFYNNEISEKSEIFDDQFSVERPDGSNFTLKIRSTKLEDSAMYFCASSQGMNTEAFFGQGTRLTVV.

The V call is TRBV6-5, the J call TRBJ1-4, with D unclear. Germline-derived CDR1 and CDR2 are MNHEY and SVGAGI. Trimming took off 1 base at V and 5 bases at J, with 8 bases between the two ends. CDR3 length: 14 residues. The CDR3 DNA reads as TGTGCCAGCAGTTACTATGCCCCAAATGAAAAACTGTTTTTT. As protein: CASSYYAPNEKLFF.

The chain carries TRBV29-1 and TRBJ1-2; D is uncertain. Germline CDR1 reads SQVTM; CDR2 reads ANQGSEA. V gave up 7 bases and J gave up 14 bases, with 20 bases separating them. The CDR3 totals 11 residues. For the CDR3, the DNA is TGCAGCGCCGTAAAAGCACTGACCGGGACCTTC. Its translation is CSAVKALTGTF.

The chain employs TRBV6-5 and TRBJ2-7, with D perhaps being TRBD1 or TRBD2 (5 bases each). The CDR3 consists of 13 residues. Germline V gene data show CDR1 as MNHEY and CDR2 as SVGAGI. Trimming removed 2 bases from V and 4 bases from J, with 9 bases in between. As DNA, the CDR3 is TGTGCCAGCAGTTACCGGGACGGTTACGAGCAGTACTTC. The encoded protein is CASSYRDGYEQYF.

This clone was counted between two and nine times. The chain employs TRBV16 and TRBJ2-7; D gene ambiguous. The germline gives CDR1 KGHSY, CDR2 FQNENV. This CDR3 has 15 amino acids. Deletions cut 4 bases from V and 0 bases from J, with 13 bases between. The CDR3 nucleotides are TGTGCCAGCAGCCTCCGTGGCCTGAGCTCCTACGAGCAGTACTTC. It codes for CASSLRGLSSYEQYF.

The chain joins TRBV9 to TRBJ1-2; the D gene is possibly TRBD1 (5 bases). From germline, CDR1 is SGDLS and CDR2 YYNGEE. The CDR3 is 13 residues long. V shed 4 bases and J shed 6 bases, with 13 bases lying between them. The CDR3 DNA sequence: TGTGCCAGCAGCCCCCCCGGGGGACATGGCTACACCTTC. This gives the protein CASSPPGGHGYTF.

V gene TRBV6-1 combines with J gene TRBJ1-5; 8 bases line up with TRBD1. CDR1 is MNHNS and CDR2 is SASEGT in the germline V gene. With 4 bases clipped from V and 0 bases from J, the junction kept 2 bases outside the gene matches. This CDR3 spans 15 amino acids. The CDR3 loop is CASSGTGNSNQPQHF. In nucleotides, the CDR3 is TGTGCCAGCAGTGGGACAGGGAATAGCAATCAGCCCCAGCATTTT.

This clone was counted between two and nine times. The chain links TRBV5-6 to TRBJ2-3, with 8 bases identical to TRBD1. V dropped 4 bases and J dropped 5; count of bases not matched to a gene: 6. Germline V gene sequence: CDR1 SGHDT, CDR2 YYEEEE. CDR3 length equals 14 residues. In nucleotides, the CDR3 is TGTGCCAGCAGCAATGGACAGGGAGGAGATACGCAGTATTTT. This codes for CASSNGQGGDTQYF.

This clone is a singleton in its sample. This chain uses TRBV5-6 with TRBJ2-2, with 8 bases aligning to TRBD2. Germline V gene data show CDR1 as SGHDT and CDR2 as YYEEEE. This CDR3 contains 15 residues. With 4 bases clipped from V and 1 base from J, the junction kept 3 bases outside the gene matches. CDR3 region: CASSRLAQNTGELFF. CDR3 sequence (DNA): TGTGCCAGCAGCAGACTAGCGCAGAACACCGGGGAGCTGTTTTTT.

The chain couples TRBV5-6 to TRBJ1-3, with no clear D. Trimming took 4 bases from V and 5 from J, leaving 22 bases between them. Germline CDR1 SGHDT, CDR2 YYEEEE. This CDR3 has 17 amino acids. The CDR3 sequence: CASSNRVRHPGRNTIYF. The CDR3 bases are TGTGCCAGCAGCAACCGGGTTCGGCATCCGGGCAGAAACACCATATATTTT.

The rearrangement uses TRBV28 and TRBJ1-2; 8 nucleotides match TRBD1. Trimming at V came to 8 bases and at J to 4 bases, leaving 6 bases not matched to a gene. The CDR3 has 13 amino acids. Germline V gene data show CDR1 as MDHEN and CDR2 as SYDVKM. This CDR3 is CASEDRAAYGYTF. The CDR3 nucleotides are TGTGCCAGCGAGGACAGGGCCGCCTATGGCTACACCTTC.

This clone showed up just once. The chain carries TRBV5-1 and TRBJ2-2; TRBD2 aligns across 7 bases. In germline, CDR1 is SGHRS, CDR2 YFSETQ. With 1 base clipped from V and 4 bases from J, the junction kept 13 bases outside the gene matches. This CDR3 contains 18 residues. CDR3 sequence: CASSLLVGLAVATGELFF. DNA of the CDR3: TGCGCCAGCAGCTTGCTCGTGGGGCTAGCGGTTGCCACCGGGGAGCTGTTTTTT.

The gene calls are TRBV4-1 and TRBJ1-3; 8 bases are shared with TRBD1. Germline CDR1 is MGHRA and CDR2 is YSYEKL. The CDR3 is 16 amino acids. Trimming at V came to 0 bases and at J to 8 bases, leaving 9 bases not matched to a gene. CDR3 region: CASSQDQGRGRDTIYF. As DNA, the CDR3 is TGCGCCAGCAGCCAAGATCAAGGCAGGGGGCGAGACACCATATATTTT.

This chain connects TRBV5-1 to TRBJ1-2, with 7 bases identical to TRBD1. CDR3 size: 15 residues. Unmatched junction bases numbered 7, after V lost 0 bases and J lost 5 bases. From germline, CDR1 is SGHRS and CDR2 YFSETQ. CDR3 sequence: CASSLGLQGKYGYTF. Written as DNA, the CDR3 is TGCGCCAGCAGCTTGGGGCTACAGGGGAAGTATGGCTACACCTTC.

This chain connects TRBV10-1 to TRBJ2-7, with 7 bases that match TRBD1. The CDR3 is 15 amino acids. Germline CDR1 is WNHNN and CDR2 is SYGVQD (reference sequence). The ends lost 5 bases at V and 5 bases at J; junction bases unmatched: 12. DNA of the CDR3: TGCGCCAGCAGTTCACGGACAGGTCCAAGGGACGAGCAGTACTTC. It translates to CASSSRTGPRDEQYF.

This clone is a singleton in its sample. The chain uses TRBV29-1 and TRBJ2-5, with D unresolved. The germline V and J ends were trimmed by 1 base and 4 bases, with 10 bases remaining between them. This CDR3 comprises 13 residues. The germline CDR1 and CDR2 sequences are SQVTM and ANQGSEA. The CDR3 nucleotides read TGCAGCGTTGAAGGGGCAAATGGAGAGACCCAGTACTTC. Protein: CSVEGANGETQYF.

The rearrangement links TRBV5-1 to TRBJ1-2, with a weak D call TRBD1 (6 bases). The ends were cut back, 2 bases at V and 3 bases at J, with 8 bases in the middle. Germline assignment: CDR1 SGHRS and CDR2 YFSETQ. The CDR3 has 13 amino acids. The CDR3 DNA reads as TGCGCCAGCAGCTTATCAGGGGACTATGGCTACACCTTC. Translating it yields CASSLSGDYGYTF.

The chain joins TRBV5-6 to TRBJ2-7, with 9 bases matching TRBD1. This CDR3 is 15 amino acids long. The trim removed 3 bases at V and 3 bases at J, leaving 7 bases unmatched. Germline V gene lookup returns CDR1 SGHDT and CDR2 YYEEEE. The CDR3 nucleotides are TGTGCCAGCAGCTGGAGAGGGACAGGGCGCTACGAGCAGTACTTC. This sequence encodes CASSWRGTGRYEQYF.

The gene calls are TRBV6-5 and TRBJ1-1; D is unclear. This CDR3 comprises 13 residues. From germline, CDR1 is MNHEY and CDR2 SVGAGI. V was pared by 2 bases and J by 0 bases, with 4 bases between. The DNA of the CDR3 is TGTGCCAGCAGTTACGGCATGAACACTGAAGCTTTCTTT. Translation gives CASSYGMNTEAFF.

The CDR3 DNA is TGTGCCAGCAGCGCGACTAGCGGGAGGTCACTGAATGAGCAGTTCTTC. Translation: CASSATSGRSLNEQFF. V usage is TRBV5-6 and J usage is TRBJ2-1; 13 bases are shared with TRBD2. Germline CDR1 is SGHDT and CDR2 is YYEEEE. The CDR3 covers 16 residues. V trimming: 4 bases; J trimming: 7 bases; junction bases outside the gene matches: 8. Variable domain in full (rest from reference TRBV5-6 and TRBJ2-1): DAGVTQSPTHLIKTRGQQVTLRCSPKSGHDTVSWYQQALGQGPQFIFQYYEEEERQRGNFPDRFSGHQFPNYSSELNVNALLLGDSALYLCASSATSGRSLNEQFFGPGTRLTVL.

V and J are TRBV7-9 and TRBJ2-7; 10 bases fit TRBD1. The CDR3 covers 16 residues. V lost 4 bases and J lost 2; bases outside the gene matches: 8. The V gene's germline CDR1 is SEHNR and CDR2 FQNEAQ (reference sequence). The CDR3 is CASSSPRDRGTYEQYF. The CDR3 nucleotides are TGTGCCAGCAGCTCCCCCAGGGACAGGGGCACCTACGAGCAGTACTTC. Drawing the rest from reference TRBV7-9 and TRBJ2-7, the complete variable domain is DTGVSQNPRHKITKRGQNVTFRCDPISEHNRLYWYRQTLGQGPEFLTYFQNEAQLEKSRLLSDRFSAERPKGSFSTLEIQRTEQGDSAMYLCASSSPRDRGTYEQYFGPGTRLTVT.